This TCR beta chain is drawn from a study of shared clonotypes between healthy human individuals (dated by TCRdb to about 2020). Regarding the research as a whole: Two women and three men aged 18 to 49 years were included in the cohort. For each donor, CD4 naive and CD4 memory were each run on three plates, CD8 naive on two plates, and CD8 memory on one plate. Blood TCR repertoires of four to six healthy adults were deeply sequenced to estimate repertoire size and the extent of clonotype sharing between individuals. To increase sequencing depth and limit assay-specific biases, different laboratories used diverse techniques to prepare libraries and sequence TCR repertoires. Each donor's leukapheresis produced roughly between roughly 0.94 and 9.5 billion PBMCs.

What the authors observed across the whole study: Pairwise subsampling indicated that sequencing depth was expected to affect the degree of clonotype sharing among donors. Clonotypes shared by all four sorted-subset donors showed higher generation probabilities than non-shared clonotypes. The small number of donors limited the genetic and exposure-history diversity represented. When several donors were compared, the shared fraction of clonotypes was approximately 5% for naive CD4, around 4% for naive CD8, about 2.4% for memory CD4, and 0.3% to 0.5% for memory CD8. Naive subsets generally had larger estimated clonotype richness than memory subsets. Incomplete sequencing was indicated by rarefaction of sorted-subset datasets, despite the large sequencing depth. Only blood was sampled, and tissue TCR repertoires likely differ from those in blood.

TCR CDR3 regions were amplified from genomic DNA by multiplex PCR using the deep immunoSEQ assay. Extracted genomic DNA from each cell subset was distributed evenly across all wells of several immunoSEQ 96-well plates, and each plate was treated as a replicate. Each replicate PCR for sorted subsets received about 200 ng genomic DNA, equal to about 30,000 T cell genomes. The purified libraries were quantified using a Qubit 3.0 fluorometer, sized with a Bioanalyzer 2100, and then quantified again using the KAPA Library Quantification kit. Each immunoSEQ 96-well plate was sequenced on its own single-read 150-cycle Illumina NextSeq 550 flow cell. The study's own analysis went as follows. Because the immunoSEQ output held only junctional sequences and lacked quality scores, the filtering could not match the filtering applied to full-length reads. Sequences were annotated with PyIR, a Python wrapper for IgBLAST v1.9, and V/J genes and CDR3 were assigned using IMGT germline references. Reads with weak V/J assignments (E-value above 1e-6), missing CDR3, stop codons, out-of-frame junctions, or ambiguous translated residues were removed. A V3J clonotype was defined by an identical inferred V gene, J gene, and CDR3 amino acid sequence. To compute the percentage overlap between repertoires, the number of shared unique clonotypes was divided by the size of the smaller repertoire. Repertoire richness was assessed with RTK rarefaction, the Chao1 estimator, and Recon v2.1 estimates of unobserved clonotypes. For all TCRbeta clonotypes obtained by the gDNA method from a few donors, generation probabilities were computed with OLGA. TCRdb holds this immuneACCESS table with in-frame rearrangements only. Some clones are missing; in checked studies, unresolved V genes explain under half, and the rest has no known cause. Clone size and the V and J calls come from that table; the DNA yielded D and trimming. Recorded for this sample are millions of clones; 85% to 95% of them occurred a single time. The ten top clones hold about 1.8% of the sample.

The CDR1 and CDR2 encoded by the germline V gene (reference sequence) are SEHNR and FQNEAQ. V sheds 6 bases and J sheds 4 bases, leaving 27 bases between their ends. Including cysteine and phenylalanine, the CDR3 has 19 amino acids. Only CDR3 DNA remains: 57 bases, in frame from the first base. CD8 naive samples were obtained by positive selection for CCR7 among CD45RO-negative cells, yielding a CD45RA+CCR7+ population from which TemRA cells were excluded. Healthy HIV-negative adults with no recently reported acute infections or vaccinations were included as donors. All donors were Caucasian adults living in Nashville, Tennessee, USA. After blood collection by leukapheresis, PBMCs were isolated using Ficoll-Histopaque density gradient centrifugation and then cryopreserved in the vapor phase of liquid nitrogen. Analytical flow cytometry was used to check the purity and quantity of every magnetically sorted T cell population. Each sorted fraction had its genomic DNA isolated and then quantified by UV absorbance on a Nanodrop 2000c.

Remarks on this clone: The antigen this receptor binds is unknown. Base qualities are not provided; no much larger clone lies one nucleotide away.

This TCR was recovered from a man aged 18 to 30 in good health. Some clones in this sample may be carry-over from other donors' samples. The sequence is built from TRBV7-9 and TRBJ2-2, with TRBD2 as a weak D call on 6 bases. The sample consisted of naive CD8+ T cells from PBMCs. Explained via the paper, the cell subset or site label denotes: CD45RA+CCR7+. CDR3 protein: CASRVSPLAGSAITGELFF. The nucleotides read TGTGCCAGCAGAGTAAGCCCCCTCGCGGGGTCCGCGATCACCGGGGAGCTGTTTTTT.